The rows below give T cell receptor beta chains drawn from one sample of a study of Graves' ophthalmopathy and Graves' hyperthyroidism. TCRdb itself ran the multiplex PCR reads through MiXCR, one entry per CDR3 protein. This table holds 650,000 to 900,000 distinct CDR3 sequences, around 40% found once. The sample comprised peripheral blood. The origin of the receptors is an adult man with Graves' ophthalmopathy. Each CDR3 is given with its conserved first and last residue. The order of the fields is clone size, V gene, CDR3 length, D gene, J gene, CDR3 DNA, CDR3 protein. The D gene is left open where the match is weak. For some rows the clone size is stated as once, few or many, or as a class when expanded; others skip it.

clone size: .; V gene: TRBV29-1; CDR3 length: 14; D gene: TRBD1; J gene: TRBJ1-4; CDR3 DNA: TGCAGCGTTGAGTCGATAGGGGGCAGGGAAAAACTGTTTTTT; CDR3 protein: CSVESIGGREKLFF
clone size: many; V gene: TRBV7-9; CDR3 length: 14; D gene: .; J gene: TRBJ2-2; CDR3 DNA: TGTGCCAGCAGCGTCGCAGGGGGGTCCGGGGAGCTGTTTTTT; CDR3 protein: CASSVAGGSGELFF
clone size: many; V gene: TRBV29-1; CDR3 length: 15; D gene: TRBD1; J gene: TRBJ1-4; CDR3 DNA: TGCAGCGTTGGAACAGGGGGGCTCACTAATGAAAAACTGTTTTTT; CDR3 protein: CSVGTGGLTNEKLFF
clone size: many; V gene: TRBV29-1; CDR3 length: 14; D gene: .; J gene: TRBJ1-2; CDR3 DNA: TGCAGCGTTCCGCTCTCCCCCCCAGGGTATGGCTACACCTTC; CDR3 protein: CSVPLSPPGYGYTF
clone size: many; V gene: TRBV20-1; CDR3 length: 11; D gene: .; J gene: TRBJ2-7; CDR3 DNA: TGCAGTGCTAGTCTGGGTTACGAGCAGTACTTC; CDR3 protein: CSASLGYEQYF
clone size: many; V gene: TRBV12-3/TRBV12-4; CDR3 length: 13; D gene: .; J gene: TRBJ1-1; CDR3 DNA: TGTGCCAGCAGTTTGGGCCAGGGCCTCGAAGCTTTCTTT; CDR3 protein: CASSLGQGLEAFF
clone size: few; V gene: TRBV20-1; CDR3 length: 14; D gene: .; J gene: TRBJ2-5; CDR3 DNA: TGCAGTGCGAAACCGAGCGGGTACCAAGAGACCCAGTACTTC; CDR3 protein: CSAKPSGYQETQYF
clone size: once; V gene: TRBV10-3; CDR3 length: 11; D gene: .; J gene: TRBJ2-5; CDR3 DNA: TGTGCCATCAGTTTACCGGGTCAAGAGTACTTC; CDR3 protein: CAISLPGQEYF
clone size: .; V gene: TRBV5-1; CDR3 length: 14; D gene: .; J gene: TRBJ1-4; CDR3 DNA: TGCGCCGGCAGCTTGGGGACAACTAATGAAAAACTGTTTTTT; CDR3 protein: CAGSLGTTNEKLFF
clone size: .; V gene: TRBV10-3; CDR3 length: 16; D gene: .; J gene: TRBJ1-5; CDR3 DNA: TGTGCCAGCAGTTACTCAGGGCGAGTAAGCAATCAGCCCCAGCATTTT; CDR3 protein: CASSYSGRVSNQPQHF
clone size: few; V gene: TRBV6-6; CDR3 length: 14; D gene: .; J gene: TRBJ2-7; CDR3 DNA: TGTGCCAGCAGTTCGATCAACAGGGTAAGGGAGCAGTACTTC; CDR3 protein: CASSSINRVREQYF
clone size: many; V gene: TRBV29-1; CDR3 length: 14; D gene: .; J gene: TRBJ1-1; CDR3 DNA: TGCAGCTCCATCTCAGGGGACCCGAACACTGAAGCTTTCTTT; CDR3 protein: CSSISGDPNTEAFF
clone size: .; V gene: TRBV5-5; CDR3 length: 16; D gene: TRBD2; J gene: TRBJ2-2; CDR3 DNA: TGTGCCAGCAGCCTTCGGACTAGCGGGAACATCGGGGAGCTGTTTTTT; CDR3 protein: CASSLRTSGNIGELFF
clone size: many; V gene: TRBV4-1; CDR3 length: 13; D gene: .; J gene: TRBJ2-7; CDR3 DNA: TGCGCCAGCAGCCAAGATCCCCCGGGTGAGCAGTACTTC; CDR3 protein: CASSQDPPGEQYF
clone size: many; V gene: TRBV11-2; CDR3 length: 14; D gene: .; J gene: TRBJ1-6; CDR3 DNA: TGTGCCAGCAGCCCCGGCGGTCGCCGATCACCCCTCCACTTT; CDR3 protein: CASSPGGRRSPLHF
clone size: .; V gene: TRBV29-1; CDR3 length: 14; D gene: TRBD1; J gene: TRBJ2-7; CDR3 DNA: TGCAGCGTGGGACAGGGCGACTATGGCTACGAGCAGTACTTC; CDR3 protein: CSVGQGDYGYEQYF
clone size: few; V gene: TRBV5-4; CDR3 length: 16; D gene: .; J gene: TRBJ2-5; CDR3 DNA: TGTGCCAGCAGCTTCCCCCCGGGTAGCAGAACAGAGACCCAGTACTTC; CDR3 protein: CASSFPPGSRTETQYF
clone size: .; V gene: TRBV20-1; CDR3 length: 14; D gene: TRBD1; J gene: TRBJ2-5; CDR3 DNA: TGCAGTGCCCCTGCGACAGGGGCACAAGAGACCCAGTACTTC; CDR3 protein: CSAPATGAQETQYF
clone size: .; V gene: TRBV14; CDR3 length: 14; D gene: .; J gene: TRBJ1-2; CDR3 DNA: TGTGCCAGCAGCCAAGTCTTGGAGGGAGATGGCTACACCTTC; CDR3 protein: CASSQVLEGDGYTF
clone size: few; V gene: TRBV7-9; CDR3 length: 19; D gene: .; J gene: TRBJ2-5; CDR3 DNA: TGTGCCAGCAGCTTAAGGCGGTCATTCGGGGATCATCCGAGGGAGACCCAGTACTTC; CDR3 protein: CASSLRRSFGDHPRETQYF
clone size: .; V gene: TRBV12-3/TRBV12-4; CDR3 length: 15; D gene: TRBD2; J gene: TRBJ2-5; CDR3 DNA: TGTGCCAGCAGTTTACGGAGGACTAGACAAGAGACCCAGTACTTC; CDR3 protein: CASSLRRTRQETQYF
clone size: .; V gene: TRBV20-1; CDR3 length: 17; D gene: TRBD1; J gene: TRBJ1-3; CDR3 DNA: TGCAGTGCTAGAGGGCGGACAGGGGCCCCCTCTGGAAACACCATATATTTT; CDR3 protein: CSARGRTGAPSGNTIYF
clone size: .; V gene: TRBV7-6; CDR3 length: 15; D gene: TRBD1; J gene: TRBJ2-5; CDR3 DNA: TGTGCCAGCAGCCTCCAACAGGGGATCCAAGAGACCCAGTACTTC; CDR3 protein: CASSLQQGIQETQYF
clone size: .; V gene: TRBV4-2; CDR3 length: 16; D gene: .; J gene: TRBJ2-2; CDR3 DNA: TGTGCCAGCAGCCCTAGTGGCAGGGGCGCCCCCGGGGAGCTGTTTTTT; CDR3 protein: CASSPSGRGAPGELFF
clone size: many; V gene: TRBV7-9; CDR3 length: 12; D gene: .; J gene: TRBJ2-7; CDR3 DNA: TGTGCCAGCAGCCCTATCCAGCGGGAGCAGTACTTC; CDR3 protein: CASSPIQREQYF
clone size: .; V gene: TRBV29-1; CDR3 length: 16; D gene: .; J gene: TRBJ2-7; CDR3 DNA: TGCAGCGCCAGCGGTTACGTGCGGCATCCGTCCCTCGGGCAGTACTTC; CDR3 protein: CSASGYVRHPSLGQYF
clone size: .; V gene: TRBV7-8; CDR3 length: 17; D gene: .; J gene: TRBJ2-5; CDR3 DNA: TGTGCCAGCAGCTTAATATGGGGGGGCTCCCCCCGGGAGACCCAGTACTTC; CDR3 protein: CASSLIWGGSPRETQYF
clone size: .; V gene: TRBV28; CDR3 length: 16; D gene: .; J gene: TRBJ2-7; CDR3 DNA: TGTGCCAGCAGTTCTCACGAAGGACTATCCTCAGGGGAGCAGTACTTC; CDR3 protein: CASSSHEGLSSGEQYF
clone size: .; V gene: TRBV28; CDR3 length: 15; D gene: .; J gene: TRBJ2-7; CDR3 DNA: TGTGCCAGCAGTTCCAGCGGCAGGGTTACCTACGAGCAGTACTTC; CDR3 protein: CASSSSGRVTYEQYF
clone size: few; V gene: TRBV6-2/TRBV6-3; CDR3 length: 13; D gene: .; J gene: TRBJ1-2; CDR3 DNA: TGTGCCAGTCGGACGGGGCCTAACTATGGCTACACCTTC; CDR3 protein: CASRTGPNYGYTF
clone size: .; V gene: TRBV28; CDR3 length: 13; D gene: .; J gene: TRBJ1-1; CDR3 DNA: TGTGCCAGCAGGGCGGACGGACACACTGAAGCTTTCTTT; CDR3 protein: CASRADGHTEAFF
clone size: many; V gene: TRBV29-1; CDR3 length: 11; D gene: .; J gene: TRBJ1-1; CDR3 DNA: TGCAGCGCCGTACAGAACACTGAAGCTTTCTTT; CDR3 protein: CSAVQNTEAFF
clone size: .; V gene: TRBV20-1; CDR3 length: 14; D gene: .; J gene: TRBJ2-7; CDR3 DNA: TGCAGTGCTAGAGTAGGGGGGCTCTCCGCCGAGCAGTACTTC; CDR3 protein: CSARVGGLSAEQYF